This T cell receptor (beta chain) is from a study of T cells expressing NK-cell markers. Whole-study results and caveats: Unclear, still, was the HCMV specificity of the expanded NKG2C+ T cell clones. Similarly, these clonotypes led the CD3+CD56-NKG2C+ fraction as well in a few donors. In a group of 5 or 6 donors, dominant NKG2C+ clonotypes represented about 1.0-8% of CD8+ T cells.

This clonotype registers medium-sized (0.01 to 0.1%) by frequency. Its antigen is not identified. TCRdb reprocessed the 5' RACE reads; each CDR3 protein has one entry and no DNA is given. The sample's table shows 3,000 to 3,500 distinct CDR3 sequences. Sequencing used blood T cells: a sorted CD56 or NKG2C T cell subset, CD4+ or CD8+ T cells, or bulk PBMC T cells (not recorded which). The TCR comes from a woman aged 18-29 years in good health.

CDR3: CASSVIMGVCSNQPQHF. The chain combines TRBV9 with TRBJ1-5; TCRdb names TRBD1, which stays unverified in the absence of DNA. Germline V gene sequence: CDR1 SGDLS, CDR2 YYNGEE. This CDR3 is 17 amino acids long.